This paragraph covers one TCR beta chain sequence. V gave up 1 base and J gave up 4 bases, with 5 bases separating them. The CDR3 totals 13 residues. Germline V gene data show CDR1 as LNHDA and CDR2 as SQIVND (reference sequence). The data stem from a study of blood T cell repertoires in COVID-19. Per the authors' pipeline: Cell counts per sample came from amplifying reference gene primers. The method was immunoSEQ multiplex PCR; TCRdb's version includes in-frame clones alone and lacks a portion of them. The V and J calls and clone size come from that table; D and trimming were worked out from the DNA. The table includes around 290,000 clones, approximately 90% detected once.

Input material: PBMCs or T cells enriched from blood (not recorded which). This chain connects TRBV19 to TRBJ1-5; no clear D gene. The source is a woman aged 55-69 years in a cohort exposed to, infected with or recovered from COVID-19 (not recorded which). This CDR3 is CASSIVHNQPQHF. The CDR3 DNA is TGTGCCAGTAGTATAGTTCATAATCAGCCCCAGCATTTT. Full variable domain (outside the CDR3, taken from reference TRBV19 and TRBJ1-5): DGGITQSPKYLFRKEGQNVTLSCEQNLNHDAMYWYRQDPGQGLRLIYYSQIVNDFQKGDIAEGYSVSREKKESFPLTVTSAQKNPTAFYLCASSIVHNQPQHFGDGTRLSIL.